The T cell receptor (beta chain) under discussion was sequenced for a study of early T cells in non-severe SARS-CoV-2 infection. At the level of the study: Whole-blood bulk RNA, unsorted, was sequenced, and chains were unpaired.

In this sample, this clonotype turned up many times. CDR3 length: 14 amino acids. Germline loops: CDR1 ENHRY, CDR2 SYGVKD. Deletions cut 10 bases from V and 0 bases from J, with 15 bases between. Via MiXCR, TCRdb re-called the 5' RACE reads, giving one row per CDR3 protein. The data hold roughly 75,000 distinct CDR3 sequences, with 9.5% to 15% observed a single time. The rearrangement joins TRBV10-3 to TRBJ1-1; TRBD1 is a possible D gene (5 bases). The origin of this receptor is an adult who was a healthcare worker with PCR-confirmed SARS-CoV-2 infection or an uninfected control (not recorded which). The sample taken for sequencing was whole blood. The CDR3: CATHRDGMNTEAFF. The CDR3, as DNA: TGTGCCACTCACCGGGACGGAATGAACACTGAAGCTTTCTTT.